The clone carrying this T cell receptor beta chain came up a few times. Its target is not known. Through template switching, a universal primer site was introduced, and the cDNA contained unique molecular identifiers. Using its own MiXCR run on the 5' RACE reads, TCRdb lists one record per CDR3 protein. The data hold about 100,000 distinct CDR3 sequences, with 5.9% observed a single time. This sample is part of a study of identical twins. Study-wide points: Abundant cord blood beta clonotypes carried fewer insertions; memory repertoires showed none. Findings came from cross-sectional statistics, without long-term follow-up of donors.

CDR3 length: 13 residues. Looked up from germline, CDR1 is MNHNY and CDR2 is SVGAGI (reference sequence). Trimming removed 6 bases from V and 4 bases from J; junction bases left unmatched: 4. This clonotype was sampled from a woman in her fifties or sixties in good health. The rearrangement uses TRBV6-6 and TRBJ2-3; TRBD1 aligns across 7 bases. Sample: memory T cells sorted from blood. The CDR3 DNA sequence: TGTGCCAGCAGCCGACAGGGCCCAGATACGCAGTATTTT. It codes for CASSRQGPDTQYF.